This T cell receptor beta chain comes out of a study of cytomegalovirus exposure and HLA in healthy donors. Of note for this clone: Its antigen is undetermined.

Points from the study as a whole: The authors listed 150 or so TCR beta chains as cytomegalovirus-associated. There were some V segments, including TRBV6-2 and TRBV6-3, excluded as indistinguishable. V- and J-gene trimming of TCR beta was linked (in a later analysis) to a missense DCLRE1C variant. The likely origin of a cluster of highly shared sequence variants was a sequencing artifact.

The PCR made use of 60 Vbeta and 13 Jbeta primers. Data came from immunoSEQ multiplex PCR; TCRdb stores just in-frame clones and leaves some out. In the table there are under 150,000 clones, roughly 79% of which are singletons. The V end was cut by 6 bases, the J end by 3 bases, with 11 bases between. There are 13 residues in the CDR3. Germline values: CDR1 MNHNY, CDR2 SVGAGI (reference sequence). This TCR was sampled from a woman aged 25 to 39 in good health and CMV-seronegative. Sequencing was carried out using PBMCs. The chain couples TRBV6-6 to TRBJ1-1; maybe TRBD1 (5 bases). CDR3 DNA: TGTGCCAGCAGCCGGGGGACGGACACTGAAGCTTTCTTT. Translation gives CASSRGTDTEAFF.